This entry lists 9 T cell receptor beta chains sequenced from one sample in a study of shared clonotypes between healthy human individuals. The table came from immunoSEQ multiplex PCR; TCRdb's copy has only in-frame clones and leaves some out. The sample includes about 1.4 million clones, roughly 96% seen only once; the top ten take about 1.2%. Source material: naive CD4+ T cells sorted from blood. Regarding subset: CD45RA+ positively selected. The receptors come from a man aged 25-45 years in good health.

The genes are TRBV5-6 and TRBJ2-5, with unresolved D. The CDR3 has 13 residues. The V gene's germline CDR1 is SGHDT and CDR2 YYEEEE. V gave up 1 base and J gave up 4 bases, with 8 bases separating them. CDR3 bases: TGTGCCAGCAGCTTGAGGTTTATAGAGACCCAGTACTTC. Translated, it gives CASSLRFIETQYF.

V and J are TRBV5-1 and TRBJ1-1; 7 nucleotides line up with TRBD1. The germline CDR1 and CDR2 sequences are SGHRS and YFSETQ. This CDR3 spans 17 amino acids. The trim removed 5 bases at V and 1 base at J, leaving 14 bases unmatched. CDR3 loop: CASRERPTGRQNTEAFF. CDR3 nucleotides: TGCGCCAGCAGGGAACGACCGACAGGGCGCCAGAACACTGAAGCTTTCTTT.

The chain joins TRBV6-1 to TRBJ2-7; 7 nucleotides line up with TRBD1. The length of the CDR3 is 15 residues. CDR1 is MNHNS and CDR2 is SASEGT in the germline V gene. V was pared by 4 bases and J by 9 bases, with 15 bases of the junction left unmatched. The CDR3 protein is CASSALPGQPDGQYF. CDR3 coding DNA: TGTGCCAGCAGTGCCCTTCCGGGACAGCCAGACGGGCAGTACTTC.

V usage is TRBV28 and J usage is TRBJ2-2; possible D gene TRBD2, 5 bases. In germline, CDR1 is MDHEN, CDR2 SYDVKM. The CDR3 is made up of 14 amino acids. Trimming stripped 8 bases from V and 2 bases from J, with 12 bases between. This CDR3 is CASPEGANTGELFF. Written as DNA, the CDR3 is TGTGCCAGCCCTGAGGGAGCCAACACCGGGGAGCTGTTTTTT.

This chain uses TRBV18 with TRBJ2-1; 9 nucleotides match TRBD2. Looked up from germline, CDR1 is KGHSH and CDR2 is LQKENI. With 2 bases clipped from V and 9 bases from J, the junction kept 17 bases outside the gene matches. This CDR3 spans 18 amino acids. The CDR3 spells CASSPLSTRAGGGSEQFF. CDR3 bases: TGTGCCAGCTCACCATTGTCAACAAGAGCGGGAGGAGGAAGTGAGCAGTTCTTC.

Points on this clone: Different DNA sequences within this sample yield the same CDR3. This chain joins TRBV18 and TRBJ1-1; no reliable D call. The CDR3 is made up of 14 amino acids. Germline V gene sequence: CDR1 KGHSH, CDR2 LQKENI. V lost 0 bases and J lost 8, with 13 bases in between. This CDR3 reads CASSPPSGRREAFF. In DNA, the CDR3 is TGTGCCAGCTCACCACCATCAGGCCGAAGGGAAGCTTTCTTT.

The rearrangement uses TRBV5-4 and TRBJ2-5, with 7 bases that match TRBD1. V shed 3 bases and J 1 base; nucleotides not matched to a gene: 6. The CDR3 length is 15 residues. Germline V gives CDR1 SGHNT, CDR2 YYREEE (reference sequence). The CDR3 loop is CASSSLGQLQETQYF. The CDR3 nucleotides are TGTGCCAGCAGCTCACTGGGACAGCTCCAAGAGACCCAGTACTTC.

The V and J genes are TRBV28 and TRBJ2-7, with 7 bases identical to TRBD2. V shed 2 bases and J 1 base; nucleotides not matched to a gene: 8. This CDR3 contains 16 residues. The germline V gene has CDR1 MDHEN and CDR2 SYDVKM. DNA for the CDR3: TGTGCCAGCAGTTTACATGGACTAGGGGTATCCTACGAGCAGTACTTC. Protein sequence: CASSLHGLGVSYEQYF.

As for this clone: The same CDR3 arises from other DNA sequences in this sample as well. The V call is TRBV19, the J call TRBJ2-7; 7 positions agree with TRBD1. CDR1 and CDR2 (germline): LNHDA, SQIVND (reference sequence). The CDR3 runs to 15 residues. With 3 bases clipped from V and 3 bases from J, the junction kept 8 bases outside the gene matches. CDR3 residues: CASSIPRQGRYEQYF. The CDR3 DNA follows: TGTGCCAGTAGTATCCCCCGACAGGGACGCTACGAGCAGTACTTC.